The 11 T cell receptor beta chains below all came from one sample that was sequenced in a study of blood T cell repertoires in COVID-19 (TCRdb year 2020). Library creation used the immunoSEQ multiplex PCR assay. TCRdb retrieved this table from immuneACCESS and kept in-frame rearrangements only. Not all clones are present; in checked studies, unresolved V genes account for under half, and no reason is known for the remainder. The sample data list about 190,000 clones, and 75% to 95% of these were observed just once. The ten largest account for approximately 0.48% of the sample. Sequenced input: peripheral blood. The source of these receptors is a man aged 50-59 years with acute or convalescent COVID-19.

This rearrangement joins TRBV6-4 to TRBJ2-3; D possibly corresponds to TRBD2 (5 bases). This CDR3 spans 15 amino acids. CDR1 is MRHNA and CDR2 is SNTAGT in the germline V gene. V was cut by 3 bases and J by 5 bases, with 15 bases left in between. CDR3 sequence reads: CASSDAGGTGDTQYF. The CDR3 DNA reads as TGTGCCAGCAGTGATGCGGGCGGAACGGGAGATACGCAGTATTTT.

The chain couples TRBV6-5 to TRBJ1-3; a weak D match, TRBD1 (5 bases). Germline V gives CDR1 MNHEY, CDR2 SVGAGI. V was shortened by 8 bases and J by 0 bases, with 14 bases between the two germline ends. The CDR3 runs 15 residues. For the CDR3, the DNA is TGTGCCAGCTGGATCGGACACTCCTCTGGAAACACCATATATTTT. Its translation is CASWIGHSSGNTIYF.

The chain links TRBV7-2 to TRBJ2-5, with D perhaps TRBD2 (7 bases). V was shortened by 2 bases and J by 6 bases, with 25 bases between the two germline ends. Per the germline V gene, CDR1 is SGHTA and CDR2 is FQGNSA. This CDR3 comprises 18 residues. The CDR3 DNA reads as TGTGCCAGCAGCTTAAATGGACGAACGGGGGGCTTGGTAAAGACCCAGTACTTC. This sequence encodes CASSLNGRTGGLVKTQYF.

The chain recombines TRBV7-8 with TRBJ2-5, with D unclear. This CDR3 has 15 residues. V gave up 1 base and J gave up 2 bases, with 11 bases separating them. CDR1 and CDR2 (germline): SGHVS, FQNEAQ. The CDR3 sequence: CASSLGGTLQETQYF. Written as DNA, the CDR3 is TGTGCCAGCAGCTTAGGAGGAACTCTTCAAGAGACCCAGTACTTC.

The CDR3 loop reads CASSYNQGDGYTF. CDR3 in DNA: TGTGCCAGCAGTTACAACCAGGGGGATGGCTACACCTTC. The rearrangement links TRBV6-6 to TRBJ1-2; 7 bases fit TRBD1. The CDR3 loop spans 13 amino acids. The V segment lost 2 bases and the J segment 6 bases; nucleotides outside the gene matches: 3. Looked up from germline, CDR1 is MNHNY and CDR2 is SVGAGI (reference sequence).

Worth noting for this clone: Within the sample, other DNA sequences also encode this same CDR3. The genes are TRBV27 and TRBJ1-5; D is unresolved. CDR1 MNHEY and CDR2 SMNVEV come from the germline V gene (reference sequence). The V end was cut by 3 bases, the J end by 4 bases, with 7 bases between. This CDR3 contains 13 residues. CDR3 region: CASSFSGNQPQHF. DNA for the CDR3: TGTGCCAGCAGTTTTAGCGGAAATCAGCCCCAGCATTTT.

The V call is TRBV3-1 (or the pseudogene TRBV3-2), the J call TRBJ1-4, with TRBD1 matching 7 bases. Germline CDR1 is LGHDT and CDR2 is YNNKEL (reference sequence). The CDR3 spans 16 residues. The V gene end was trimmed by 3 bases and the J gene end by 3 bases; junction bases not matched to a gene: 7. CDR3 loop: CASSQSTGFSNEKLFF. CDR3 DNA sequence: TGTGCCAGCAGCCAGTCGACAGGGTTCTCTAATGAAAAACTGTTTTTT.

Only a few counts were recorded for this clone. V is TRBV9 and J is TRBJ1-4; D is perhaps TRBD1 (5 bases). The CDR3 runs to 12 residues. Germline V gives CDR1 SGDLS, CDR2 YYNGEE. Trimming removed 7 bases at V and 4 bases at J, with 8 bases between. CDR3 amino acids: CASWTYNEKLFF. The DNA of the CDR3 is TGTGCCAGCTGGACATATAATGAAAAACTGTTTTTT.

This clone showed up just once. This rearrangement joins TRBV10-1 to TRBJ2-7, with TRBD1 identical over 8 bases. From germline, CDR1 is WNHNN and CDR2 SYGVQD (reference sequence). The trim removed 4 bases at V and 3 bases at J, leaving 2 bases unmatched. CDR3 length equals 13 residues. CDR3 nucleotides: TGCGCCAGCAGTGGGACAGGGAACTACGAGCAGTACTTC. Its translation is CASSGTGNYEQYF.

The genes are TRBV30 and TRBJ2-5, with 8 bases matching TRBD2. V shed 4 bases and J 5 bases; nucleotides not matched to a gene: 9. Germline V gives CDR1 GTSNPN, CDR2 SVGIG (reference sequence). The CDR3 totals 14 residues. CDR3: CAWNPGGSTETQYF. The CDR3 coding sequence is TGTGCCTGGAATCCGGGGGGGTCGACGGAGACCCAGTACTTC.

The V call is TRBV18, the J call TRBJ1-5; 7 bases are shared with TRBD1. The J segment lost 0 bases and the V segment lost 6 bases, leaving 5 bases of the junction unmatched. Germline V gene data show CDR1 as KGHSH and CDR2 as LQKENI. The CDR3 totals 15 residues. In DNA form, the CDR3 reads TGTGCCAGCTCTCGACAGGGCGATAGCAATCAGCCCCAGCATTTT. Protein: CASSRQGDSNQPQHF.